This T cell receptor (beta chain) was documented in a study of T cell responses to AZD1222 COVID-19 vaccine. Study results and caveats: Seropositive status at baseline applied to only a handful of AZD1222 recipients. White British donors predominated, females outnumbered males, and clonal diversity was possibly underestimated. Spike-wide coverage was observed for vaccine-associated CD4 TCRs, with dominant responses at 160-218 and 743-854. It was only after the peak T cell response that any repertoires were sampled.

CDR3 size: 16 residues. In germline, CDR1 is MGHRA, CDR2 YSYEKL. Trimming took 7 bases from V and 0 from J, leaving 17 bases between them. As to this clone: The antigen is unknown.

TCRdb's table, derived via immunoSEQ multiplex PCR, lists solely in-frame clones and lacks some. The sample yields nearly 95,000 clones, nearly 90% seen once. The starting material was peripheral blood, obtained on day 0 of AZD1222 vaccination. This TCR derives from an adult in good health. The genes are TRBV4-1 and TRBJ2-3; D is undetermined. CDR3 sequence (DNA): TGCGCCAGCACCACCTTCGCGTCCTCTAGCACAGATACGCAGTATTTT. This sequence encodes CASTTFASSSTDTQYF.